This T cell receptor (beta chain) comes out of a study of post-analysis software for immune sequencing data. The wider study: Patients had relapsing-remitting, secondary progressive or progressive-relapsing multiple sclerosis; some lacked subtype. Study-wide results and limits: Five TRBV segments were significantly more frequent in patients than in controls. TRBV5-6, TRBV5-1 and TRBV20-1 were among these segments. Comparison with controls showed significantly lower normalized Chao1 diversity in multiple sclerosis patients. By F measure, strong co-clustering occurred among samples prepared in the same batch.

The CDR3 extends over 15 amino acids. V shed 5 bases, J shed 8 bases, and the junction held 9 bases outside the gene matches. Unique molecular identifiers were carried by the TCR beta cDNA libraries. Some 500,000 cDNA molecules were obtained per 1 to 10 million input T cells. TCRdb processed the PCR reads anew with MiXCR; each CDR3 protein has one entry. The sample has hundreds of thousands of distinct CDR3 sequences; about 60% are singletons. This clonotype was seen once. Its antigen remains unidentified. The specimen was blood. This TCR was sampled from a girl between 2 and 10 years old with multiple sclerosis. The chain has TRBV12-3 or TRBV12-4 and TRBJ2-1; 10 nucleotides line up with TRBD2. CDR3 DNA: TGTGCCAGCAGTCCTGCTAGCGGGAGAGCAGATGAGCAGTTCTTC. Translated, it gives CASSPASGRADEQFF.